The clone carrying this T cell receptor (beta chain) came up a few times. The data are from a study of blood T cell repertoires in COVID-19. A Seattle source enrolled patients during active infection and followed them longitudinally. In the study's own analysis: How many nucleated cells were present was estimated from reference gene primer amplification. Clones were read by immunoSEQ multiplex PCR, and TCRdb kept only the in-frame ones, dropping some. V and J calls and clone size are copied from that table; D and trimming were computed from the DNA. The sample records some 220,000 clones, approximately 78% being singletons. This CDR3 region has 15 residues. V was clipped by 3 bases and J by 5 bases; unmatched bases: 6. Germline CDR1 and CDR2: LNHDA and SQIVND (reference sequence).

This sequence joins TRBV19 and TRBJ1-5; 8 bases align to TRBD1. Sample: peripheral blood. The sequence was obtained from a woman in her seventies with COVID-19, enrolled during active disease. In DNA form, the CDR3 reads TGTGCCAGTAGTATGACAGGGGACTCCTATCAGCCCCAGCATTTT. The encoded protein is CASSMTGDSYQPQHF.